These T cell receptor beta chains were read from a single sample in a study of vaccination effects on CD4 cells after COVID-19. Their antigens remain unidentified. Assay: immunoSEQ multiplex PCR; the TCRdb copy retains only in-frame clones and omits some. The table lists tens of thousands of clones, 65% of them singletons. This specimen was CD4+ T cells from PBMCs cultured with SARS-CoV-2 spike peptides, taken after COVID-19 vaccination. The receptors here all came from a human donor who received a COVID-19 vaccine. The CDR3 runs from the conserved cysteine through the conserved F or W. Clone size is not always given. Where it is, it says once, few, many or a class for expanded clones.

cdr3_length	clone_size	j_call	v_call	cdr3_aa
15	few	TRBJ2-2	TRBV6-1	CASSELAGDTGELFF
14	NA	TRBJ2-7	TRBV19	CASSREMSSYEQYF
14	NA	TRBJ2-7	TRBV5-1	CASSRTGGPYEQYF
15	NA	TRBJ2-3	TRBV5-1	CASSLWEGGTDTQYF
15	NA	TRBJ2-5	TRBV7-5	CARSLPPGLAQTQYF
16	NA	TRBJ1-3	TRBV4-1	CASSYGTGEAGNTIYF
12	NA	TRBJ1-2	TRBV14	CASSQEYEGYTF
15	NA	TRBJ2-3	TRBV4-1	CASSQVPSSTDTQYF
14	once	TRBJ1-1	TRBV19	CASNYGNLNTEAFF
15	NA	TRBJ2-2	TRBV5-5	CASSLRLTNTGELFF
15	NA	TRBJ1-1	TRBV5-5	CASSWGQGVNTEAFF
20	NA	TRBJ2-2	TRBV21-1	CASSKGLSRLAGGVTGELFF
17	NA	TRBJ2-5	TRBV4-1	CASSQSASGGVQETQYF
18	NA	TRBJ2-4	TRBV25-1	CASILGQGKRLAKNIQYF
15	few	TRBJ2-1	TRBV6-4	CASSDGQGNSNEQFF
15	NA	TRBJ1-2	TRBV3-1/TRBV3-2	CASSQDLQVLYGYTF
13	few	TRBJ2-1	TRBV6-4	CASSPGQVNEQFF
12	NA	TRBJ2-2	TRBV7-2	CASSLDTGELFF
15	NA	TRBJ1-1	TRBV7-9	CASSLGRGSGTEAFF
15	NA	TRBJ2-1	TRBV5-6	CASSLVGGLSNEQFF
16	NA	TRBJ2-3	TRBV9	CASSVGAGAGTDTQYF
15	NA	TRBJ1-6	TRBV5-1	CASSLDGSSNSPLHF
16	NA	TRBJ2-6	TRBV25-1	CASSEFWSSGANVLTF
14	NA	TRBJ2-7	TRBV10-2	CASSELVKPYEQYF
12	few	TRBJ1-1	TRBV30	CAWQLLRREAFF
15	NA	TRBJ2-5	TRBV11-2	CASSPGTSEPETQYF
18	NA	TRBJ2-1	TRBV4-1	CASTKSLASGHRDNEQFF
16	NA	TRBJ1-2	TRBV6-1	CASSEASTGLYYGYTF
15	once	TRBJ1-2	TRBV24-1	CATSDVDTDIYGYTF
15	few	TRBJ2-7	TRBV27	CASSSYRDRSYEQYF
16	few	TRBJ2-7	TRBV11-2	CASSLTTGDRAYEQYF
14	few	TRBJ2-7	TRBV18	CASSVTSGPYEQYF